This TCR beta chain was identified in a study of T cell repertoires in cytomegalovirus infection. One entry per CDR3 protein, called by TCRdb with MiXCR from the reads. Among fewer than 250,000 distinct CDR3 sequences, 9% to 15% were seen once, and the ten largest hold 1.6%. V lost 5 bases, J lost 7 bases, and 8 bases lay in between. The CDR3 sequence is 11 residues long. Germline CDR1 MNHEY, CDR2 SVGEGT. Only a few counts were recorded for this clonotype. What was sequenced was PBMCs. The receptor comes from a human donor in good health (CMV status not recorded). Some clones in this sample may be carry-over from other donors' samples. The chain is built from TRBV6-2 or TRBV6-3 and TRBJ2-5; D is undetermined. The CDR3 sequence is CASSPPGTQYF. CDR3 nucleotide sequence: TGTGCCAGCAGTCCCCCTGGGACCCAGTACTTC.